The 21 T cell receptor beta chains below were found in one sample sequenced in a study of CD8 T cells in Susac syndrome. cDNA came from roughly 0.53 to 1 ug RNA primed by random hexamers. TCRdb independently ran MiXCR on the immunoSEQ multiplex PCR reads; one entry per CDR3 protein. The top ten clones hold less than 0.095% of a sample with about 140,000 distinct CDR3 sequences, around 94% of them seen once. The sequencing sample was made of CD4+ T cells from PBMCs. Every receptor here comes from a human donor in good health.

The chain is built from TRBV9 and TRBJ2-7; the D call may be TRBD1 or TRBD2 (6 bases each). Germline-derived CDR1 and CDR2 are SGDLS and YYNGEE. Trimming removed 4 bases at V and 6 bases at J, with 17 bases between. The CDR3 loop spans 14 amino acids. CDR3 sequence reads: CASSPGTQGGEQYF. CDR3 DNA sequence: TGTGCCAGCAGCCCCGGGACTCAAGGGGGCGAGCAGTACTTC. Based on the CDR3 plus reference TRBV9 and TRBJ2-7, the full variable domain is DSGVTQTPKHLITATGQRVTLRCSPRSGDLSVYWYQQSLDQGLQFLIQYYNGEERAKGNILERFSAQQFPDLHSELNLSSLELGDSALYFCASSPGTQGGEQYFGPGTRLTVT.

V and J are TRBV29-1 and TRBJ2-3; D call uncertain. V shed 3 bases and J shed 0 bases, with 10 bases lying between them. CDR3 size: 14 residues. Germline CDR1 is SQVTM and CDR2 is ANQGSEA. In nucleotides, the CDR3 is TGCAGCGTTGATCCCCCCAGTAGCACAGATACGCAGTATTTT. As protein: CSVDPPSSTDTQYF.

The V and J genes are TRBV29-1 and TRBJ2-1, with TRBD2 matching over 12 bases. This CDR3 has 23 amino acids. Germline values: CDR1 SQVTM, CDR2 ANQGSEA. With V trimmed by 3 bases and J by 4 bases, 28 bases remained unmatched. The CDR3 sequence: CSVEGLGLAGRTVSSSFYNEQFF. CDR3 DNA sequence: TGCAGCGTTGAGGGTTTAGGACTAGCGGGGAGGACCGTGTCTTCCTCTTTTTACAATGAGCAGTTCTTC.

The J gene is TRBJ2-7, the V gene TRBV29-1; D may be TRBD1 or TRBD2 (6 bases each). The germline V and J ends were trimmed by 7 bases and 4 bases, with 23 bases remaining between them. The length of the CDR3 is 15 residues. CDR1 is SQVTM, CDR2 ANQGSEA, per germline. The CDR3 DNA sequence: TGCAGCGCTGACCTAAGGGCGGGACACCCATACGAGCAGTACTTC. It translates to CSADLRAGHPYEQYF.

The chain's CDR3 is CASSQGTGTEAFF. As DNA, the CDR3 is TGTGCCAGCAGCCAAGGGACGGGCACTGAAGCTTTCTTT. The V call is TRBV3-1, the J call TRBJ1-1; D is undetermined. The V end lost 1 base, the J end lost 4 bases, and 7 bases lay between the germline ends. From germline, CDR1 is LGHDT and CDR2 YNNKEL (reference sequence). The CDR3 is 13 residues long.

The chain employs TRBV20-1 and TRBJ1-1, with D hard to call. This CDR3 spans 11 amino acids. Per the germline V gene, CDR1 is DFQATT and CDR2 is SNEGSKA (reference sequence). The ends were cut back, 0 bases at V and 7 bases at J, with 6 bases in the middle. Here the CDR3 reads CSARENLEAFF. Here the CDR3 DNA reads TGCAGTGCTAGAGAAAACCTTGAAGCTTTCTTT.

The chain is built from TRBV12-3 or TRBV12-4 and TRBJ2-7; 7 bases agree with TRBD1. Germline trimming cut 6 bases from V and 7 bases from J; bases unmatched to any gene: 12. The CDR3 is made up of 14 amino acids. CDR3 loop: CASSDRALRWEQYF. The DNA for the CDR3 is TGTGCCAGCAGCGACAGGGCTCTTCGGTGGGAGCAGTACTTC.

CDR3 in DNA: TGTGCCAGCTCACCCGGGGGACTAGCGGAGACCCAGTACTTC. Its translation is CASSPGGLAETQYF. V is TRBV18 and J is TRBJ2-5, with 10 bases aligning to TRBD2. The CDR3 is 14 residues long. V dropped 3 bases and J dropped 5; count of bases not matched to a gene: 3. The V gene's germline CDR1 is KGHSH and CDR2 LQKENI.

This chain joins TRBV5-1 and TRBJ2-7; TRBD1 agrees at 9 bases. This CDR3 has 15 amino acids. The V gene end was trimmed by 4 bases and the J gene end by 5 bases; junction bases not matched to a gene: 10. CDR1 is SGHRS, CDR2 YFSETQ, per germline. The CDR3, as DNA: TGCGCCAGCAGCCCCCAGGACAGGGGAGAGGACGAGCAGTACTTC. Translated, it gives CASSPQDRGEDEQYF.

The chain joins TRBV5-6 to TRBJ2-7; D assignment may be TRBD1 or TRBD2 (5 bases each). Germline-derived CDR1 and CDR2 are SGHDT and YYEEEE. V lost 4 bases and J lost 7, with 21 bases in between. The CDR3 consists of 15 residues. DNA of the CDR3: TGTGCCAGCAGCCCGCCGGGACCGGAGGTAGCGGAGCAGTACTTC. This translates into CASSPPGPEVAEQYF.

The rearrangement links TRBV6-5 to TRBJ2-1; TRBD2 matches 9 bases. The CDR3 is 15 amino acids. J was trimmed by 4 bases and V by 5 bases; bases with no gene match: 6. The V gene's germline CDR1 is MNHEY and CDR2 SVGAGI. The CDR3 loop reads CASSSGRPSYNEQFF. CDR3 sequence (DNA): TGTGCCAGCAGTAGCGGGAGGCCGTCTTACAATGAGCAGTTCTTC.

The gene calls are TRBV7-9 and TRBJ2-7, with D possibly TRBD2 on 7 matching bases. V was pared by 5 bases and J by 3 bases, with 23 bases between. The germline V gene has CDR1 SEHNR and CDR2 FQNEAQ (reference sequence). This CDR3 region has 17 residues. CDR3 DNA: TGTGCCAGCAGCGGAGGGGGGGGACGGGAGCGTAGCTACGAGCAGTACTTC. Translating it yields CASSGGGGRERSYEQYF.

The V and J genes are TRBV3-1 and TRBJ1-2; D is perhaps TRBD1 (5 bases). Germline-derived CDR1 and CDR2 are LGHDT and YNNKEL (reference sequence). V was trimmed by 0 bases and J by 11 bases, leaving 13 bases between them. CDR3 length equals 13 residues. The chain's CDR3 is CASSQELGTLYTF. Written as DNA, the CDR3 is TGTGCCAGCAGCCAAGAGTTAGGGACTTTGTACACCTTC.

A single count supports this clonotype. CDR3 protein: CAWVVGASKFF. The CDR3 DNA reads TGTGCCTGGGTAGTGGGGGCTAGCAAGTTCTTC. The genes are TRBV30 and TRBJ2-1; possible D gene TRBD1, 6 bases. CDR1 is GTSNPN, CDR2 SVGIG, per germline (reference sequence). Trimming took off 5 bases at V and 14 bases at J, with 16 bases between the two ends. The CDR3 is 11 amino acids.

This chain joins TRBV7-9 and TRBJ2-5; 7 nucleotides align to TRBD1. Unmatched junction bases numbered 8, after V lost 5 bases and J lost 5 bases. In germline, CDR1 is SEHNR, CDR2 FQNEAQ (reference sequence). The CDR3 consists of 14 residues. CDR3 bases: TGTGCCAGCAGCCCCCAGACAGGGTGGGAGACCCAGTACTTC. Its translation: CASSPQTGWETQYF.

The chain has TRBV27 and TRBJ2-4, with D possibly being TRBD1 (5 bases). Trimming stripped 4 bases from V and 0 bases from J, with 22 bases between. The CDR3 spans 19 residues. Germline V gene data show CDR1 as MNHEY and CDR2 as SMNVEV (reference sequence). For the CDR3, the DNA is TGTGCCAGCAGTTCACGTCCAGGGCCGAGAATTATAGCCAAAAACATTCAGTACTTC. Amino acids: CASSSRPGPRIIAKNIQYF.

The V call is TRBV14, the J call TRBJ2-5, with a possible D match to TRBD2 (5 bases). There are 18 residues in the CDR3. Trimming left V 0 bases short and J 0 bases short, with 17 bases between. Germline V gene lookup returns CDR1 SGHDN and CDR2 FVKESK. The CDR3 spells CASSQDLAPLTYQETQYF. CDR3 DNA sequence: TGTGCCAGCAGCCAAGATCTAGCCCCTCTGACCTACCAAGAGACCCAGTACTTC.

This sequence joins TRBV20-1 and TRBJ2-1; possibly TRBD1 for D (5 bases). Germline V lookup: CDR1 DFQATT, CDR2 SNEGSKA (reference sequence). Trimming removed 1 base from V and 7 bases from J, with 8 bases in between. CDR3 size: 12 residues. The CDR3 sequence: CSARGTPNEQFF. For the CDR3, the DNA is TGCAGTGCTAGAGGGACACCAAATGAGCAGTTCTTC.

The V call is TRBV5-1, the J call TRBJ2-4, with 7 bases fitting TRBD1. The CDR3 spans 14 residues. The germline gives CDR1 SGHRS, CDR2 YFSETQ. Trimming cost V 0 bases and J 7 bases; bases outside gene matches: 4. CDR3 sequence reads: CASSLAGGGNIQYF. CDR3 DNA sequence: TGCGCCAGCAGCTTGGCAGGGGGTGGGAACATTCAGTACTTC.

The chain uses TRBV5-6 and TRBJ2-5; perhaps TRBD2 as D (7 bases). Trimming took off 4 bases at V and 4 bases at J, with 17 bases between the two ends. This CDR3 region has 15 residues. Germline-derived CDR1 and CDR2 are SGHDT and YYEEEE. The chain's CDR3 is CASSDSRGAGETQYF. DNA for the CDR3: TGTGCCAGCAGCGATTCCCGGGGGGCGGGAGAGACCCAGTACTTC.

The V call is TRBV14, the J call TRBJ1-3; D gene ambiguous. This CDR3 is 14 amino acids long. V lost 3 bases and J 0 bases, leaving 6 bases between the germline ends. CDR1 is SGHDN, CDR2 FVKESK, per germline. The CDR3 DNA follows: TGTGCCAGCAGCCAGCAGGACTCTGGAAACACCATATATTTT. Its translation: CASSQQDSGNTIYF.